The clone carrying this T cell receptor beta chain was seen ten or more times. Its antigen is not known. Using MiXCR, TCRdb re-called clones from the PCR reads. Here the sample spans 33,000 or so clones, about 21% being singletons. The sample originates from a study of metastatic and nonmetastatic thyroid tumors. Study-wide background: Where malignant and benign thyroid patients were concerned, repertoires were compared across blood and tumor or nodule tissue.

All patients were treatment-naive before thyroid surgery. Notes on the study in general: A significant increase in TCR beta diversity was reportedly seen in malignant thyroid tumors relative to benign nodules, in blood and tumor.

Sequenced sample: blood. The source is a female donor with papillary thyroid cancer or a benign thyroid nodule (not recorded which). Some clones in this sample may be carry-over from other donors' samples.

For the CDR3, the DNA is TGTGCTGCAGGGGTTTCCAATGAAAAACTGTTTTTT. Its protein product is CAAGVSNEKLFF. V gene TRBV2 combines with J gene TRBJ1-4; D is possibly TRBD1 (6 bases). The CDR3 consists of 12 residues. CDR1 is SNHLY and CDR2 is FYNNEI in the germline V gene. The full variable domain, with the rest looked up from reference TRBV2 and TRBJ1-4, is EPEVTQTPSHQVTQMGQEVILRCVPISNHLYFYWYRQILGQKVEFLVSFYNNEISEKSEIFDDQFSVERPDGSNFTLKIRSTKLEDSAMYFCAAGVSNEKLFFGSGTQLSVL.